The source of this TCR beta chain is a study of Graves' ophthalmopathy and Graves' hyperthyroidism. The CDR3 contains 17 residues. V gave up 0 bases and J gave up 7 bases, with 17 bases separating them. Germline CDR1 and CDR2: SGHRS and YFSETQ. Stable hyperthyroidism meant no ophthalmopathy within 18 months of follow-up. Amplification of TCR beta CDR3 regions used RNA transcripts. HTBI-primed RT-PCR formed the first round, and a multiplex PCR formed the second. TCRdb re-called the multiplex PCR reads through MiXCR, storing one row per CDR3 protein. The sample has more than 300,000 distinct CDR3 sequences, 15% seen once; the top ten hold approximately 7%.

The genes are TRBV5-1 and TRBJ1-6, with D perhaps TRBD1 (5 bases). The receptor was isolated from a woman under 30 with stable Graves' hyperthyroidism. What was sequenced was peripheral blood. The CDR3 nucleotides are TGCGCCAGCAGCTTGGCCGGGTGGGGGTCCGGGAATTCACCCCTCCACTTT. Translating gives CASSLAGWGSGNSPLHF. The whole variable domain, filled in from reference TRBV5-1 and TRBJ1-6, reads KAGVTQTPRYLIKTRGQQVTLSCSPISGHRSVSWYQQTPGQGLQFLFEYFSETQRNKGNFPGRFSGRQFSNSRSEMNVSTLELGDSALYLCASSLAGWGSGNSPLHFGNGTRLTVT.